This T cell receptor (beta chain) was observed in a study of regulatory T cells in long-lasting Graves disease (dated by TCRdb to 2020 to 2022). For the wider study: Antithyroid drugs had been taken for less than 3 months by newly diagnosed Graves' disease patients. Patients with persistent Graves' disease were compared with patients with newly diagnosed Graves' disease using TCR sequencing and RNA sequencing of peripheral blood. TCR sequencing covered some 13 persistent and roughly 20 newly diagnosed Graves' disease patients, 33 samples in total. The study was conducted in China and was registered as a clinical trial. General findings and caveats noted by the study authors: Peripheral blood alone was examined, since thyroid tissue, which constituted the primary lesion, could not be accessed. The authors acknowledged the small sample size as a limitation that may reduce accuracy. Persistent Graves' disease patients showed lower TCR Shannon entropy and fewer highly expanded clones than newly diagnosed patients, suggesting clonal expansion. Sequencing and analysis were limited to the TCR beta chain. Preferential use of TRBV28, TRBJ1-2 and TRBJ2-5 was observed in persistent disease, whereas TRBV20-1 and TRBJ2-1 were favored in newly diagnosed disease. Patients with persistent disease shared more public clonotypes (approximately 2,500) than newly diagnosed patients did (approximately 970).

Reading from cysteine to phenylalanine, the CDR3 counts 12 amino acids. The only DNA kept is the CDR3, 36 bases in frame from the first base. Looking up the germline V gene yields CDR1 MNHNS and CDR2 SASEGT. V is clipped by 11 bases and J by 10 bases, and the sequence between their germline boundaries is 18 bases long. Read against the paper, the sample's time point label means: newly diagnosed GD, antithyroid drugs for less than 3 months. RNA was extracted from PBMCs in TRIzol for both TCR sequencing and RNA sequencing. The diagnosis of Graves' disease followed American Thyroid Association guidelines. Patients were recruited from an endocrinology department in Xi'an, China. Each patient gave about 10 milliliters of peripheral blood, collected in an EDTA anticoagulant tube. Ficoll Paque Plus density gradient separation was used to isolate PBMCs, and no further T cell sorting was performed. An Agilent 2100 Bioanalyzer and agarose gel were used to check RNA quality, and a NanoDrop 2000 was used to measure RNA concentration.

Only a few counts were recorded for this clonotype. The antigen it binds to is not known. Base qualities were left out, and no much larger clone turns up one base away. The library was generated by multiplex PCR. Sequencing was carried out with an Illumina HiSeq 4000. CDR3 regions were amplified by Arm-PCR with iRepertoire HTBI primers to construct TCR beta libraries. Gel purification was performed on PCR products prior to sequencing. The study's processing was this. Across samples, roughly 60 TRBV and 13 to 15 TRBJ segments were identified and used for gene usage analysis of CDR3 amino acid clonotypes. COPE and FqMerger were used to merge the filtered high-quality paired reads into contigs. BLAST was used to align contigs to IMGT TRBV, TRBD and TRBJ reference genes, with CDR3 defined following IMGT. Highly expanded clones were defined as clonotypes with a frequency above 0.1%. Shannon entropy served as the measure of repertoire diversity, while the Gini coefficient captured V-J evenness. A clonotype was considered public if more than one individual shared it. The public reads were reprocessed in TCRdb via fastp at Q25 and MiXCR, keeping in-frame beta chains. Entries that share a CDR3 protein sequence are merged under the most common genes and DNA. TCRdb, not the original authors, processed these V and J calls. The sample contains approximately 460,000 distinct CDR3 sequences, roughly 15% of them found a single time. The ten largest clones add up to about 10% of the sample.

These records were also assigned to another study, of T cells in Graves' hyperthyroidism and ophthalmopathy. That second report states: Stable Graves' hyperthyroidism was defined as no progression to ophthalmopathy during 18 months of follow-up. The hyperthyroidism patients were between 18 and 65 years old and newly diagnosed, with a disease duration of less than 2 months. Any patient with an uncontrolled infection, another autoimmune disease, pregnancy or lactation was excluded. Diagnoses were based on clinical symptoms, serum thyroxine and TRAb, thyroid ultrasound and orbital computed tomography. The first round of RT-PCR for the TCR CDR3 was performed with the HTBI primer set and the Qiagen OneStep RT-PCR kit. Most expanded thyroid clonotypes (frequency above 0.001) were also found in blood, which suggests that blood repertoires may mirror thyroid immune responses. A 13 V-J signature model separated ophthalmopathy from stable hyperthyroidism, with 87.88% sensitivity and 81.08% specificity in cross-validation and 80%/75% in testing. In validation, the model predicted progression to ophthalmopathy a median of 6.5 months before onset, with around 70% sensitivity and roughly 72% specificity. TCR V-J signatures able to tell the groups apart were searched for in a discovery cohort of some 97 patients, of whom roughly 42 had Graves' ophthalmopathy and roughly 57 had stable Graves' hyperthyroidism. Prospective prediction of ophthalmopathy was tested in an independent validation cohort of 18 to 20 hyperthyroidism patients and around 16 patients who later progressed to ophthalmopathy. The 85 to 100 discovery patients were divided at random into training and test sets in a 7:3 ratio. In six Graves' hyperthyroidism patients, the study also compared T-cell repertoires from thyroid tissue with T-cell repertoires from blood. After blood sampling, hyperthyroidism patients were treated with methimazole at a starting dose of 30 mg daily, and ophthalmopathy patients were treated with high-dose intravenous methylprednisolone. A second multiplex PCR round built the libraries, followed by size selection and purification. Sequencing of the libraries was done on an Illumina HiSeq2000 using paired-end 100 bp reads. SOAPnuke was used to process the raw data, with reads discarded if the reads contained adapters or uncalled bases, had a mean Phred below 15, or lacked an exact constant-primer or identifier match. COPE v1.2.5 was used to merge the high-quality paired reads, and each unique nucleotide sequence was defined as a clonotype. Clonotypes were aligned to IMGT TRBV, TRBD and TRBJ reference segments using MiTCR v1.1. Analysis was restricted to V-J combinations with a frequency above 0.0001, which covered 98% to 99.2% of repertoires. A TCS score was defined as the ratio of F50 (clonal expansion) to E x V (chaos), with BLOSUM62-based TCRdist applied between CDR3 peptides within each V-J. Welch's t-statistics and random forest reduced 500 to 550 V-J features to roughly 13, which were used in a naive Bayes classifier (R e1071). Sample size was not statistically predetermined, and blinding of investigators to group allocation was not performed. The paper describes TCR Vbeta CDR3 sequencing of roughly 130 peripheral blood samples, made up of 40 to 45 ophthalmopathy patients, more than 70 hyperthyroidism patients and about 17 progressor patients.

The chain uses TRBV6-1 and TRBJ2-1; possibly the D gene is TRBD2, per 6 matching bases. The TCR originated in a woman in her twenties or thirties with Graves disease. Donor details come from another sample of the same person, matched by shared clones. Sequencing was performed on peripheral blood mononuclear cells (PBMCs), taken at new diagnosis, from a patient treated with antithyroid drugs. CDR3 sequence: CAVTTSGGEQFF. The DNA sequence follows: TGTGCCGTCACAACCTCTGGAGGGGAGCAGTTCTTC.